A single sample is the source of the 10 T cell receptor beta chains below, sequenced in a study of shared clonotypes between healthy human individuals. Naive-designated CD8 cells lacked CD45RO, were positively enriched for CCR7, and omitted terminally differentiated effector memory CD45RA+ cells. Libraries were prepared by immunoSEQ multiplex PCR; TCRdb keeps only in-frame clonotypes and omits some of them. The sample lists around 600,000 clones; around 95% were seen once. The sequenced material came from naive CD8+ T cells sorted from blood. The receptor source for this set is a woman aged 25 to 39 in good health.

The J gene is TRBJ2-1, the V gene TRBV6-5; D could derive from TRBD1 or TRBD2 (5 bases each). Germline V gene sequence: CDR1 MNHEY, CDR2 SVGAGI. Trimming left V 5 bases short and J 5 bases short, with 16 bases between. The CDR3 is 15 residues long. In DNA, the CDR3 is TGTGCCAGCAGTCTCGGTGGGGGTTTCCACAATGAGCAGTTCTTC. It codes for CASSLGGGFHNEQFF.

The genes are TRBV14 and TRBJ2-7; the D is unclear. Per the germline V gene, CDR1 is SGHDN and CDR2 is FVKESK. CDR3 length: 13 amino acids. Deletions cut 3 bases from V and 7 bases from J, with 13 bases between. The CDR3 reads CASSHRGELEQYF. The CDR3 region has the DNA TGTGCCAGCAGCCACCGTGGGGAACTAGAGCAGTACTTC.

This rearrangement joins TRBV4-1 to TRBJ2-7; unclear D gene. This CDR3 region has 12 residues. Germline V gene lookup returns CDR1 MGHRA and CDR2 YSYEKL. V was trimmed by 3 bases and J by 5 bases, leaving 8 bases between them. Here the CDR3 reads CASSQGDDEQYF. Written as DNA, the CDR3 is TGCGCCAGCAGCCAGGGTGACGACGAGCAGTACTTC.

The gene calls are TRBV28 and TRBJ2-7; perhaps D is TRBD1 or TRBD2 (5 bases each). CDR1 is MDHEN, CDR2 SYDVKM, per germline. Trimming took 2 bases from V and 2 from J, leaving 10 bases between them. The CDR3 contains 14 residues. The CDR3 spells CASSLVRDPYEQYF. The CDR3, as DNA: TGTGCCAGCAGTTTAGTCCGGGACCCCTACGAGCAGTACTTC.

CDR3 amino acids: CASSWTSGSYEQFF. In nucleotides, the CDR3 is TGTGCCAGCAGCTGGACTAGCGGGAGCTATGAGCAGTTCTTC. The V and J genes are TRBV28 and TRBJ2-1; TRBD2 matches at 13 bases. This CDR3 region has 14 residues. V shed 6 bases, J shed 8 bases, and the junction held 4 bases outside the gene matches. Looked up from germline, CDR1 is MDHEN and CDR2 is SYDVKM.

The V call is TRBV6-1, the J call TRBJ1-5, with 7 bases that match TRBD1. With V trimmed by 8 bases and J by 6 bases, 10 bases remained unmatched. Germline CDR1 and CDR2: MNHNS and SASEGT. The CDR3 is 14 residues long. The CDR3 protein is CASFQYRGGQPQHF. DNA for the CDR3: TGTGCCAGCTTTCAATACAGGGGTGGTCAGCCCCAGCATTTT.

The gene calls are TRBV2 and TRBJ2-7; D gene uncertain. This CDR3 region has 15 residues. Germline CDR1 SNHLY, CDR2 FYNNEI. V was pared by 3 bases and J by 2 bases, with 14 bases between. The CDR3 sequence: CASSEGFPGTYEQYF. The CDR3 DNA follows: TGTGCCAGCAGTGAGGGCTTCCCTGGAACCTACGAGCAGTACTTC.

V is TRBV11-2 and J is TRBJ2-3; 8 bases are a match to TRBD2. Germline assignment: CDR1 SGHAT and CDR2 FQNNGV. Trimming removed 6 bases from V and 4 bases from J; junction bases left unmatched: 9. The length of the CDR3 is 15 residues. Here the CDR3 DNA reads TGTGCCAGCAGGTCCCCCGGACTAGCACCAGATACGCAGTATTTT. Translating it yields CASRSPGLAPDTQYF.

The gene calls are TRBV4-1 and TRBJ1-2, with TRBD1 as a possible D gene (5 bases). The V end was cut by 6 bases, the J end by 3 bases, with 23 bases between. Looked up from germline, CDR1 is MGHRA and CDR2 is YSYEKL. The CDR3 consists of 17 residues. The CDR3 region is CASSGGGGPTVHYGYTF. Here the CDR3 DNA reads TGCGCCAGCAGTGGGGGGGGAGGACCGACAGTTCACTATGGCTACACCTTC.

The V gene is TRBV10-1, the J gene TRBJ2-7, with 10 bases identical to TRBD1. V trimming: 9 bases; J trimming: 5 bases; junction bases outside the gene matches: 7. The germline V gene has CDR1 WNHNN and CDR2 SYGVQD (reference sequence). This CDR3 is 13 amino acids long. CDR3 DNA sequence: TGCGCCAGAAAGCCGGGACAGGGGCACGAGCAGTACTTC. As protein: CARKPGQGHEQYF.